These 11 T cell receptor beta chains originate from one sample sequenced in a study of early T cells in non-severe SARS-CoV-2 infection. TCRdb independently ran MiXCR on the 5' RACE reads; one entry per CDR3 protein. The sample lists tens of thousands of distinct CDR3 sequences, under 14% occurring once. The sequencing input was whole blood. All receptors derive from an adult who was a healthcare worker with PCR-confirmed SARS-CoV-2 infection or an uninfected control (not recorded which).

Turning to this clonotype: One end of the junction does not line up with germline, which may come from a read error. The chain links TRBV11-2 to TRBJ2-1, with a tentative D call TRBD1 (5 bases). Per germline, CDR1 SGHAT and CDR2 FQNNGV. The CDR3 sequence is 14 residues long. CDR3 amino acids: CAGSLGQGLNEQFF. The DNA for the CDR3 is TGTGCCGGCAGCTTAGGGCAGGGTCTTAATGAGCAGTTCTTC.

This clonotype was observed at least ten times. The chain employs TRBV10-3 and TRBJ2-1; unclear D gene. There are 15 residues in the CDR3. Trimming removed 2 bases at V and 4 bases at J, with 12 bases between. Germline CDR1 is ENHRY and CDR2 is SYGVKD. The CDR3 DNA follows: TGTGCCATCAGTGAGGCTGTTGAGACTTACAATGAGCAGTTCTTC. The encoded protein is CAISEAVETYNEQFF.

This chain uses TRBV3-1 with TRBJ1-5; no reliable D call. CDR3 size: 14 residues. Germline CDR1 and CDR2: LGHDT and YNNKEL (reference sequence). V was pared by 0 bases and J by 6 bases, with 9 bases between. CDR3 bases: TGTGCCAGCAGCCAAGATCATGGCGGTCAGCCCCAGCATTTT. Protein: CASSQDHGGQPQHF. Using reference TRBV3-1 and TRBJ1-5 for the parts outside the CDR3, the full variable domain is DTAVSQTPKYLVTQMGNDKSIKCEQNLGHDTMYWYKQDSKKFLKIMFSYNNKELIINETVPNRFSPKSPDKAHLNLHINSLELGDSAVYFCASSQDHGGQPQHFGDGTRLSIL.

This chain links TRBV12-3 or TRBV12-4 with TRBJ2-5, with D perhaps given as TRBD1 or TRBD2 (5 bases each). This CDR3 has 13 amino acids. Trimming took 11 bases from V and 4 from J, leaving 17 bases between them. The CDR3 is CAASPGAGETQYF. The CDR3 region has the DNA TGTGCCGCATCCCCCGGGGCTGGAGAGACCCAGTACTTC.

The chain links TRBV5-1 to TRBJ2-3; 10 bases line up with TRBD2. This CDR3 spans 21 amino acids. The V gene's germline CDR1 is SGHRS and CDR2 YFSETQ. The junction had 19 bases not matched to a gene; V was cut back by 0 bases and J by 3 bases. CDR3 loop: CASSLEGSGRRKVFGTDTQYF. CDR3 DNA sequence: TGCGCCAGCAGCTTGGAGGGTAGCGGGAGGAGGAAAGTTTTTGGGACAGATACGCAGTATTTT.

The genes are TRBV2 and TRBJ2-7; no definite D call. Per germline, CDR1 SNHLY and CDR2 FYNNEI. CDR3 length: 10 amino acids. The V gene lost 4 bases and the J gene lost 4 bases, with 2 bases spanning the gap. The CDR3 spells CASSGYEQYF. The CDR3 DNA follows: TGTGCCAGCAGTGGGTACGAGCAGTACTTC.

This sequence joins TRBV7-9 and TRBJ2-4; no definite D call. This CDR3 is 15 amino acids long. Trimming stripped 0 bases from V and 0 bases from J, with 6 bases between. Germline V gene sequence: CDR1 SEHNR, CDR2 FQNEAQ (reference sequence). In DNA form, the CDR3 reads TGTGCCAGCAGCTTAGCGGCCCGAGCCAAAAACATTCAGTACTTC. Its protein product is CASSLAARAKNIQYF.

The CDR3 here is CASKQGPSTDTQYF. The CDR3, as DNA: TGTGCCAGCAAACAGGGGCCTAGCACAGATACGCAGTATTTT. The chain combines TRBV9 with TRBJ2-3; 7 bases line up with TRBD1. After removal of 6 bases from V and 0 bases from J, the junction contained 4 bases not matched to a gene. The CDR3 sequence is 14 residues long. Germline CDR1 SGDLS, CDR2 YYNGEE.

The chain links TRBV6-5 to TRBJ2-1; 10 bases are a match to TRBD2. The CDR3 spans 16 residues. CDR1 and CDR2 from the germline V gene are MNHEY and SVGAGI. V was pared by 5 bases and J by 2 bases, with 6 bases of the junction left unmatched. In DNA form, the CDR3 reads TGTGCCAGCAGTCCTAGCGGGAGCGCCACCTACAATGAGCAGTTCTTC. Its translation: CASSPSGSATYNEQFF.

This chain links TRBV6-7 with TRBJ2-2; 14 nucleotides match TRBD2. TRBV6-7 is assigned to the ORF class and has an uncertain function. The J segment lost 2 bases and the V segment lost 2 bases, leaving 7 bases of the junction unmatched. The CDR3 sequence is 19 residues long. CDR3 residues: CASSYPSGLAGENTGELFF. Here the CDR3 DNA reads TGTGCCAGCAGTTACCCGTCGGGACTAGCGGGAGAAAACACCGGGGAGCTGTTTTTT.

This clonotype was counted ten times or more. The chain uses TRBV20-1 and TRBJ2-7; the match to TRBD1 covers 10 bases. This CDR3 region has 14 residues. V was clipped by 6 bases and J by 5 bases; unmatched bases: 10. Per the germline V gene, CDR1 is DFQATT and CDR2 is SNEGSKA (reference sequence). As DNA, the CDR3 is TGCAGTGCCCCAAGACAGGGGGCGAGCAACGAGCAGTACTTC. Its protein product is CSAPRQGASNEQYF.